This T cell receptor (beta chain) was sequenced in a study of blood T cell repertoires in COVID-19. This CDR3 contains 13 residues. Trimming stripped 2 bases from V and 1 base from J, with 3 bases between. Germline-derived CDR1 and CDR2 are SGHDT and YYEEEE. Only in-frame clones appear in the TCRdb table, and some are missing; sequencing was by immunoSEQ multiplex PCR. The profile shows under 65,000 clones, approximately 75% of them singletons. The chain uses TRBV5-6 and TRBJ2-2; D call uncertain. The sequence was obtained from a man aged 55 to 70 with COVID-19, enrolled during active disease. Specimen: peripheral blood. The CDR3 bases are TGTGCCAGCAGCTTACAGAACACCGGGGAGCTGTTTTTT. Protein product: CASSLQNTGELFF. Complete variable domain (other parts from reference TRBV5-6 and TRBJ2-2): DAGVTQSPTHLIKTRGQQVTLRCSPKSGHDTVSWYQQALGQGPQFIFQYYEEEERQRGNFPDRFSGHQFPNYSSELNVNALLLGDSALYLCASSLQNTGELFFGEGSRLTVL.